The sequence of this T cell receptor beta chain was determined in a study of response to subunit inactivated influenza vaccine. Study conclusions and caveats: The authors put forward the suggestion that each seasonal influenza vaccination may bring in only a limited number of new T cells.

V shed 0 bases and J shed 14 bases, with 19 bases lying between them. The CDR3 sequence is 14 residues long. CDR1 is LGHNA and CDR2 is YNFKEQ in the germline V gene. TCRdb itself ran the RT-PCR reads through MiXCR, one entry per CDR3 protein. The sample shows hundreds of thousands of distinct CDR3 sequences, under 20% of them seen only once. This clonotype was seen only a few times. The antigen is unknown. The sequence was collected from a middle-aged man who received an inactivated influenza vaccine. The chain is built from TRBV4-2 and TRBJ1-2; possibly TRBD1 for D (5 bases). Sequenced material: PBMCs from blood, taken 4 to 6 days after vaccination. CDR3: CASSQDGTRDSKTF. DNA of the CDR3: TGTGCCAGCAGCCAAGATGGGACCAGGGATTCGAAGACCTTC.